The 27 T cell receptor beta chains below come from one sample, sequenced in a study of circulating and synovial CD4+ cells in juvenile arthritis. TCRdb's copy holds only in-frame clones and misses some; the assay was immunoSEQ multiplex PCR. The sample consists of fewer than 40,000 clones, 93% of them appearing once. Sequenced material: CD4+ T cells from blood. The receptors stem from a human donor with juvenile idiopathic arthritis.

This chain connects TRBV4-1 to TRBJ2-3, with D possibly matching TRBD1 (6 bases). CDR3 length: 15 residues. Trimming removed 2 bases at V and 1 base at J, with 10 bases between. Looked up from germline, CDR1 is MGHRA and CDR2 is YSYEKL. The CDR3 reads CASSQNRARTDTQYF. The CDR3 DNA is TGCGCCAGCAGCCAAAACAGGGCGCGCACAGATACGCAGTATTTT.

The chain is built from TRBV30 and TRBJ1-1; D gene unclear. The CDR3 has 14 residues. Germline lookup yields CDR1 GTSNPN and CDR2 SVGIG (reference sequence). Trimming pared 0 bases from V and 1 base from J, leaving 9 bases between. The CDR3 bases are TGTGCCTGGAGTGTTGGGCTGCAGAACACTGAAGCTTTCTTT. Translation: CAWSVGLQNTEAFF.

The chain uses TRBV5-1 and TRBJ2-2; TRBD2 agrees at 7 bases. The germline gives CDR1 SGHRS, CDR2 YFSETQ. The CDR3 runs to 15 residues. Unmatched junction bases numbered 10, after V lost 4 bases and J lost 7 bases. CDR3 nucleotides: TGCGCCAGCAGCCCCGGGACTACTAGTGTCGGGGAGCTGTTTTTT. It specifies CASSPGTTSVGELFF.

In its sample, this clone was seen once. The chain combines TRBV19 with TRBJ2-4; D is undetermined. Germline loops: CDR1 LNHDA, CDR2 SQIVND (reference sequence). The CDR3 covers 13 residues. Trimming cost V 10 bases and J 0 bases, with 10 bases left between them. The CDR3: CATATVAKNIQYF. Here the CDR3 DNA reads TGTGCCACCGCGACTGTAGCCAAAAACATTCAGTACTTC.

The CDR3 sequence is CATALRTDTQYF. CDR3 bases: TGTGCCACCGCGCTGCGGACAGATACGCAGTATTTT. The V call is TRBV2, the J call TRBJ2-3; D remains unclear. CDR1 SNHLY and CDR2 FYNNEI come from the germline V gene. CDR3 length: 12 amino acids. Trimming left V 10 bases short and J 3 bases short, with 11 bases between.

In its sample, this clone was seen once. The V gene is TRBV28, the J gene TRBJ1-1, with D unresolved. Germline CDR1 reads MDHEN; CDR2 reads SYDVKM. V lost 5 bases and J 4 bases, leaving 14 bases between the germline ends. This CDR3 comprises 14 residues. The CDR3 DNA sequence: TGTGCCAGCAGTGGGCCCCGGACTATCACTGAAGCTTTCTTT. Residues: CASSGPRTITEAFF. The full variable domain, completed using reference TRBV28 and TRBJ1-1, is DVKVTQSSRYLVKRTGEKVFLECVQDMDHENMFWYRQDPGLGLRLIYFSYDVKMKEKGDIPEGYSVSREKKERFSLILESASTNQTSMYLCASSGPRTITEAFFGQGTRLTVV.

This clone was counted a few times. The genes are TRBV29-1 and TRBJ2-1, with 10 nucleotides matching TRBD2. There are 14 residues in the CDR3. Germline CDR1 is SQVTM and CDR2 is ANQGSEA. Trimming removed 7 bases from V and 0 bases from J; junction bases left unmatched: 3. Written as DNA, the CDR3 is TGCAGCGCCCTAGCGGGAGCCTCCTACAATGAGCAGTTCTTC. This sequence encodes CSALAGASYNEQFF.

CDR3 sequence reads: CASSHRTSWYQETQYF. For the CDR3, the DNA is TGTGCCAGCAGTCACCGGACTAGCTGGTACCAAGAGACCCAGTACTTC. The chain is built from TRBV27 and TRBJ2-5; TRBD2 aligns across 8 bases. Germline trimming cut 5 bases from V and 0 bases from J; bases unmatched to any gene: 8. Germline V gene lookup returns CDR1 MNHEY and CDR2 SMNVEV (reference sequence). The CDR3 has 16 amino acids.

The CDR3: CASSFQDRAAQYF. The CDR3 DNA follows: TGTGCCAGCAGTTTCCAAGACAGGGCGGCCCAGTACTTC. The chain carries TRBV6-5 and TRBJ2-5; 7 positions agree with TRBD1. The CDR3 consists of 13 residues. Germline V gene sequence: CDR1 MNHEY, CDR2 SVGAGI. Trimming took 4 bases from V and 9 from J; bases not matched to a gene: 8.

V and J are TRBV29-1 and TRBJ2-3; possibly TRBD1 for D (6 bases). This CDR3 has 13 amino acids. Germline V gene data show CDR1 as SQVTM and CDR2 as ANQGSEA. Trimming cost V 3 bases and J 7 bases, with 14 bases left between them. DNA for the CDR3: TGCAGCGTTGATAGGGGGTACATGAATACGCAGTATTTT. This codes for CSVDRGYMNTQYF.

A single count supports this clone. V usage is TRBV6-4 and J usage is TRBJ1-5, with TRBD1 as a possible D gene (5 bases). The CDR3 covers 14 residues. Germline CDR1 MRHNA, CDR2 SNTAGT. The ends were cut back, 8 bases at V and 7 bases at J, with 18 bases in the middle. The CDR3 sequence: CASSGGVGTQPQHF. In nucleotides, the CDR3 is TGTGCCAGCTCTGGGGGGGTCGGGACGCAGCCCCAGCATTTT.

The chain combines TRBV5-6 with TRBJ2-1, with TRBD2 matching 9 bases. Germline V lookup: CDR1 SGHDT, CDR2 YYEEEE. V trimming: 7 bases; J trimming: 1 base; junction bases outside the gene matches: 6. This CDR3 region has 15 residues. CDR3 nucleotides: TGTGCCAGCTTGCGGGGGGGGAGGTCCTACAATGAGCAGTTCTTC. Translation gives CASLRGGRSYNEQFF.

V usage is TRBV5-1 and J usage is TRBJ1-2, with D hard to call. Trimming shortened V by 4 bases and J by 1 base, and 14 bases separated the two germline ends. The CDR3 length is 15 residues. Germline CDR1 SGHRS, CDR2 YFSETQ. The CDR3 region has the DNA TGCGCCAGCAGCCTAGCGAGAGGGCTTAACTATGGCTACACCTTC. As protein: CASSLARGLNYGYTF.

The chain links TRBV7-9 to TRBJ2-3, with a possible D match to TRBD1 (6 bases). Trimming removed 4 bases from V and 2 bases from J, with 10 bases in between. Germline-derived CDR1 and CDR2 are SEHNR and FQNEAQ (reference sequence). The length of the CDR3 is 14 residues. The CDR3 DNA is TGTGCCAGCAGCTCACAGGGATCCACAGATACGCAGTATTTT. Protein: CASSSQGSTDTQYF. The full variable domain, with the rest looked up from reference TRBV7-9 and TRBJ2-3, is DTGVSQNPRHKITKRGQNVTFRCDPISEHNRLYWYRQTLGQGPEFLTYFQNEAQLEKSRLLSDRFSAERPKGSFSTLEIQRTEQGDSAMYLCASSSQGSTDTQYFGPGTRLTVL.

The V gene is TRBV6-5, the J gene TRBJ2-7; 13 bases agree with TRBD2. Per the germline V gene, CDR1 is MNHEY and CDR2 is SVGAGI. After removal of 2 bases from V and 6 bases from J, the junction contained 7 bases not matched to a gene. The length of the CDR3 is 16 residues. CDR3 bases: TGTGCCAGCAGTTACCGAACTGGACTAGCGGGAGCCGAGCAGTACTTC. Encoded protein: CASSYRTGLAGAEQYF.

V usage is TRBV2 and J usage is TRBJ2-6, with 14 bases identical to TRBD2. CDR3 size: 18 residues. Germline V CDR1 and CDR2: SNHLY, FYNNEI. Losses at the gene ends were 5 bases for V and 1 base for J; bases not matched to a gene: 4. In DNA form, the CDR3 reads TGTGCCAGCAGTCAGGGACTAGCGGGAGCTTCTGGGGCCAACGTCCTGACTTTC. This translates into CASSQGLAGASGANVLTF.

The V gene is TRBV11-3, the J gene TRBJ2-6, with 8 bases aligning to TRBD1. The germline gives CDR1 SGHNT, CDR2 YENEEA. The trim removed 5 bases at V and 9 bases at J, leaving 6 bases unmatched. The CDR3 totals 14 residues. The CDR3 DNA is TGTGCCAGCAGCCCGGACAGGGTGGACAACGTCCTGACTTTC. Protein product: CASSPDRVDNVLTF.

The CDR3 region has the DNA TGTGCCATCAGTGACCCTACTAGGTTTAGTACCGGGGAGCTGTTTTTT. It codes for CAISDPTRFSTGELFF. The V and J genes are TRBV10-3 and TRBJ2-2; possibly TRBD2 for D (5 bases). The V end was cut by 3 bases, the J end by 5 bases, with 16 bases between. Germline V gene lookup returns CDR1 ENHRY and CDR2 SYGVKD. This CDR3 has 16 amino acids.

The J gene is TRBJ2-1, the V gene TRBV18, with 11 bases aligning to TRBD2. V shed 2 bases and J 0 bases; nucleotides not matched to a gene: 6. The V gene's germline CDR1 is KGHSH and CDR2 LQKENI. The CDR3 runs 18 residues. This CDR3 is CASSPGLAGRSSYNEQFF. CDR3 coding DNA: TGTGCCAGCTCACCAGGACTAGCGGGTCGGAGCTCCTACAATGAGCAGTTCTTC. Variable domain in full (rest from reference TRBV18 and TRBJ2-1): NAGVMQNPRHLVRRRGQEARLRCSPMKGHSHVYWYRQLPEEGLKFMVYLQKENIIDESGMPKERFSAEFPKEGPSILRIQQVVRGDSAAYFCASSPGLAGRSSYNEQFFGPGTRLTVL.

This chain joins TRBV18 and TRBJ2-7; 7 bases fit TRBD1. The V gene's germline CDR1 is KGHSH and CDR2 LQKENI. The CDR3 covers 14 residues. The V gene end was trimmed by 4 bases and the J gene end by 4 bases; junction bases not matched to a gene: 7. The CDR3 region is CASSLADRVYEQYF. DNA for the CDR3: TGTGCCAGCTCACTGGCCGACAGGGTGTACGAGCAGTACTTC.

The gene calls are TRBV2 and TRBJ2-1; 8 bases align to TRBD2. This CDR3 spans 13 amino acids. The J segment lost 9 bases and the V segment lost 8 bases, leaving 9 bases of the junction unmatched. The germline V gene has CDR1 SNHLY and CDR2 FYNNEI. CDR3 protein: CASEEREYTEQFF. The CDR3 DNA sequence: TGTGCCAGCGAAGAGCGGGAGTATACTGAGCAGTTCTTC.

The V gene is TRBV6-5, the J gene TRBJ1-1; 8 positions match TRBD1. V trimming: 4 bases; J trimming: 7 bases; junction bases outside the gene matches: 5. Looked up from germline, CDR1 is MNHEY and CDR2 is SVGAGI. This CDR3 spans 13 amino acids. The chain's CDR3 is CASSSGGAFEAFF. The CDR3 DNA is TGTGCCAGCAGTTCAGGGGGCGCTTTTGAAGCTTTCTTT.

Worth noting for this clone: The same CDR3 can be traced to other DNA sequences in this sample. CDR3 in DNA: TGCGCCAGCAGCCCCGACAGCTATAGCAATCAGCCCCAGCATTTT. Encoded protein: CASSPDSYSNQPQHF. The chain carries TRBV5-1 and TRBJ1-5; possibly TRBD1 for D (5 bases). Germline assignment: CDR1 SGHRS and CDR2 YFSETQ. V lost 4 bases and J lost 0, with 11 bases in between. The CDR3 runs to 15 residues.

The V gene is TRBV18, the J gene TRBJ1-2; no clear D gene. V was trimmed by 6 bases and J by 1 base, leaving 15 bases between them. CDR1 and CDR2 from the germline V gene are KGHSH and LQKENI. The CDR3 has 15 amino acids. CDR3 in amino acids: CASSHGEGINYGYTF. CDR3 nucleotide sequence: TGTGCCAGCTCCCACGGGGAGGGTATTAACTATGGCTACACCTTC. The full variable domain, in which reference TRBV18 and TRBJ1-2 provide the parts outside the CDR3, is NAGVMQNPRHLVRRRGQEARLRCSPMKGHSHVYWYRQLPEEGLKFMVYLQKENIIDESGMPKERFSAEFPKEGPSILRIQQVVRGDSAAYFCASSHGEGINYGYTFGSGTRLTVV.

V and J are TRBV2 and TRBJ1-2; D not resolved. Per germline, CDR1 SNHLY and CDR2 FYNNEI. Trimming shortened V by 6 bases and J by 0 bases, and 11 bases separated the two germline ends. The CDR3 consists of 14 residues. The CDR3 DNA reads TGTGCCAGCAGGGAAATGTTAGCTAACTATGGCTACACCTTC. Protein sequence: CASREMLANYGYTF.

The chain couples TRBV28 to TRBJ2-5, with D tentatively TRBD2 (5 bases). The CDR3 runs 14 residues. Germline values: CDR1 MDHEN, CDR2 SYDVKM. Trimming took 6 bases from V and 5 from J, leaving 16 bases between them. The CDR3, as DNA: TGTGCCAGCAGATATCCGAGGGCATCGGAGACCCAGTACTTC. Translated, it gives CASRYPRASETQYF.

This clone was counted a single time. CDR3 DNA sequence: TGTGCCTGGAGTTCACCGGGACAGGGGAACACCATATATTTT. It translates to CAWSSPGQGNTIYF. The rearrangement links TRBV30 to TRBJ1-3, with 10 nucleotides matching TRBD1. This CDR3 has 14 amino acids. Germline-derived CDR1 and CDR2 are GTSNPN and SVGIG (reference sequence). V lost 2 bases and J lost 7; bases outside the gene matches: 5.